The clone carrying this T cell receptor beta chain turned up a few times. Its cognate antigen is unknown. The sample belongs to a study of blood T cells in healthy people across ages. Whole-study results and caveats: A conclusive naive versus antigen-experienced comparison was prevented by the unsorted PBMCs. Strongly correlated with naive T cell percentage was TCR beta diversity. Per million T cells, TCR beta diversity dropped about linearly as age rose.

Next came a second PCR, run for 7 to 11 cycles, which used a sample-barcoded 5' primer along with a J-beta primer mix. A single record per CDR3 protein comes from TCRdb applying MiXCR to the 5' RACE reads. The profile shows over 1,200,000 distinct CDR3 sequences, 59% of them singletons. This clonotype originated in a man in his late teens or twenties in good health. Specimen: blood.

CDR3 sequence reads: CASSLGTGPYTEAFF. Written as DNA, the CDR3 is TGTGCCAGCAGCTTAGGGACAGGGCCTTACACTGAAGCTTTCTTT. The rearrangement links TRBV7-6 to TRBJ1-1; TRBD1 agrees at 8 bases. Germline lookup yields CDR1 SGHVS and CDR2 FNYEAQ. Trimming cost V 1 base and J 3 bases; bases outside gene matches: 4. The CDR3 loop spans 15 amino acids.